This T cell receptor beta chain appears in the sequencing data of a study of T cell changes during pregnancy in multiple sclerosis (dated by TCRdb to between 2019 and 2020). General notes on the study: The study examined how the T cell repertoire changed over the course of pregnancy in women with multiple sclerosis.

Library generation was performed with the immunoSEQ multiplex PCR assay. TCRdb provides this immuneACCESS table in a form limited to in-frame rearrangements. Some clones are lacking; in checked studies, under half of them reflect an unresolved V gene, and why the rest are absent is not known. For this sample there are tens of thousands of clones; just over 90% appear just once. 4% to 5.5% of the sample lies in the top ten. From the germline V gene (reference sequence), CDR1 is LNHDA and CDR2 is SQIVND. The CDR3 holds 14 amino acids from the cysteine to the phenylalanine. Just CDR3 DNA is preserved here, 42 bases in frame from base 1. V is shortened by 7 bases, J by 5 bases, and the region joining them spans 14 bases. To note about this clone: Its binding antigen is unknown. No base quality information exists; no much larger clone differs at one position.

This sequence originates from a female donor in good health, enrolled as a control in a pregnancy study. This specimen was peripheral blood, taken in the second trimester of pregnancy. The chain joins TRBV19 to TRBJ1-4, and perhaps TRBD1 as D gene, on 5 matching bases. The nucleotide sequence reads TGTGCCAGTACGTCCCAGGGAGGAAATGAAAAACTGTTTTTT. This translates into CASTSQGGNEKLFF.